These 6 T cell receptor beta chains came from one sample sequenced in a study of T cells in Graves' hyperthyroidism and ophthalmopathy. The TCR beta CDR3 regions underwent amplification using RNA transcripts as the source. During a first-round RT-PCR of the TCR CDR3, the HTBI primer set was used. TCRdb re-called the multiplex PCR reads through MiXCR, storing one row per CDR3 protein. The sample consists of 370,000 or so distinct CDR3 sequences, around 25% of them appearing once. Sequencing was carried out using blood. Receptor source: a man aged 50-59 years with Graves' hyperthyroidism.

The genes are TRBV6-2 or TRBV6-3 and TRBJ2-2; 7 bases align to TRBD2. Trimming removed 8 bases from V and 5 bases from J; junction bases left unmatched: 11. This CDR3 has 15 amino acids. Germline CDR1 MNHEY, CDR2 SVGEGT. The CDR3 nucleotides are TGTGCCAGCGTAGATGGCGGGAGTGTTACCGGGGAGCTGTTTTTT. This translates into CASVDGGSVTGELFF.

This clonotype was recorded a few times. One end of the junction is discordant with germline, which a read error may explain. DNA of the CDR3: TGTGCCAGCAGTTCCCTCGCGGACCTATCCTACAATAAGCAGTTCTTC. Protein product: CASSSLADLSYNKQFF. V gene TRBV7-6 combines with J gene TRBJ2-1; D is undetermined. The CDR3 covers 16 residues. The germline V gene encodes CDR1 SGHVS and CDR2 FNYEAQ.

This clonotype occurred many times. The V gene is TRBV27, the J gene TRBJ2-7; a possible D gene is TRBD2 (6 bases). The germline V gene has CDR1 MNHEY and CDR2 SMNVEV (reference sequence). The CDR3 extends over 14 amino acids. V was shortened by 6 bases and J by 0 bases, with 12 bases between the two germline ends. The CDR3 bases are TGTGCCAGCAGGATGGGGGGTCGCTCCTACGAGCAGTACTTC. The encoded protein is CASRMGGRSYEQYF.

The rearrangement uses TRBV27 and TRBJ1-1; tentative D call: TRBD1 (6 bases). The V gene's germline CDR1 is MNHEY and CDR2 SMNVEV (reference sequence). With 0 bases removed from V and 7 bases from J, the gap between germline ends came to 18 bases. CDR3 length: 16 amino acids. CDR3 residues: CASSLSGMGTQFEAFF. CDR3 sequence (DNA): TGTGCCAGCAGTTTATCAGGTATGGGGACACAATTTGAAGCTTTCTTT.

The J gene is TRBJ2-2, the V gene TRBV5-1, with unresolved D. Looked up from germline, CDR1 is SGHRS and CDR2 is YFSETQ. The CDR3 is 14 amino acids. Trimming shortened V by 1 base and J by 4 bases, and 8 bases separated the two germline ends. For the CDR3, the DNA is TGCGCCAGCAGCTTGCCCTACAGCACCGGGGAGCTGTTTTTT. Its protein product is CASSLPYSTGELFF.

The chain recombines TRBV29-1 with TRBJ1-1; TRBD1 agrees at 8 bases. Looked up from germline, CDR1 is SQVTM and CDR2 is ANQGSEA. J was trimmed by 2 bases and V by 6 bases; bases with no gene match: 14. The CDR3 totals 16 residues. This chain's CDR3 is CSVRDRMEGANTEAFF. In DNA form, the CDR3 reads TGCAGCGTCCGGGACAGGATGGAGGGGGCTAACACTGAAGCTTTCTTT.